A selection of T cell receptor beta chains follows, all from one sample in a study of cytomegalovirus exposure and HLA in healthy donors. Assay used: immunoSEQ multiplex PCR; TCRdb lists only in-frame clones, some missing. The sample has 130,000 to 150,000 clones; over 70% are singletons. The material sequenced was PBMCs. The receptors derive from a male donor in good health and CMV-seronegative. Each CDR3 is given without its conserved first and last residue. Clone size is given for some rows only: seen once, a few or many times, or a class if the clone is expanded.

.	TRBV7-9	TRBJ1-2	SSSNVQIIYGYT
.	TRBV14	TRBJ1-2	ASSQGQDYGYT
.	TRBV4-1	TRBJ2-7	ASSNPGQRLEQY
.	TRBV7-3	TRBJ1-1	ASRGQVNTEAF
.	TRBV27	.	ASSSIIRGEYEQY
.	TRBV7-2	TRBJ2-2	ASSLASLSNTGELF
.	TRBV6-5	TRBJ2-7	ASSGTANYEQY
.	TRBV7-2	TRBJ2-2	ASSLGGSGELF
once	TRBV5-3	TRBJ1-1	ARSFCWETEAF
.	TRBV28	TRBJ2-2	ASSYLRENTGELF
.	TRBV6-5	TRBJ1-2	ASRGAGAGYT
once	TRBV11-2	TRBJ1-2	ASSFALNYGYT
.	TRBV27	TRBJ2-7	ASSYTGTGYEQY
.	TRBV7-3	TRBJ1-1	ASSLTGVTEAF
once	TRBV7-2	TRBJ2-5	ASSGQGSFRETQY
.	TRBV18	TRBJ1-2	ASSPSRGGAGYT
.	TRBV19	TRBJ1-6	ASSFEGHNSPLH
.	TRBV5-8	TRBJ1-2	ASKREGGYT
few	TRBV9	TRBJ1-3	ASSSDRSGNTIY
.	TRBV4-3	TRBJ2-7	ASSQDPGTGNEQY
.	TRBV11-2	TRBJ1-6	ASSLDAAVNSPLH
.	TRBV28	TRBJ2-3	ASSLFSGARDTQY
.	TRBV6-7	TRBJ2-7	ASSYTSGKAYEQY
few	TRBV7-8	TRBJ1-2	ASSLGPGTGAGGYT
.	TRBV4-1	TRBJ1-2	ASSQTGTGFYGYT
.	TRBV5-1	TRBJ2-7	ASSPGTGGHEQY
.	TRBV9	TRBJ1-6	ASSASTGENSPLH
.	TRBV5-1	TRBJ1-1	ASSLGYRGENTEAF
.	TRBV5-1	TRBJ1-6	ASSPGQGAWNNSPLH
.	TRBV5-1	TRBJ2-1	ASSLAGYDYNEQF
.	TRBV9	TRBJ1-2	ASSSGFYGYT
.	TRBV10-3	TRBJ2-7	AISQGAGEQY
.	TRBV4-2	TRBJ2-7	ASSQGRTATYEQY
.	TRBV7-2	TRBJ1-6	ASSISGAGAFDSPLH
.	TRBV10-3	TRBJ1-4	AIQGSTNEKLF
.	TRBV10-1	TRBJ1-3	ASSVGTGAGNTIY
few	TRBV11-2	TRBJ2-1	ASRYRVAEQF
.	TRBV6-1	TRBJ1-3	ASSETWTGENTIY
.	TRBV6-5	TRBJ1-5	ASRRYSNQPQH
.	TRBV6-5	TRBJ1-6	ASNKGGTGVAPLH
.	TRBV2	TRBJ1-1	ASSRETGPHP
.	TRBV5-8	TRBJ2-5	ASSLEYRAETQY
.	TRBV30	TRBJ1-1	AWSLTGGNTEAF
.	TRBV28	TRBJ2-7	ASSLQGTHEQY
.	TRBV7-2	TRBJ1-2	ASSFRGGGGYT
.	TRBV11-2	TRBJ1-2	ASRTGGSYGYT
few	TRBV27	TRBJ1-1	ASSLRPGRTEAF
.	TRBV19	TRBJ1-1	ASRRRINTEAF
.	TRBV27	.	ASSFGGYEQY
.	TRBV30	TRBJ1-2	AWTLDSMDYGYT